Listed below are T cell receptor beta chains from one sample, sequenced in a study of blood T cell repertoires in COVID-19. Some clones are missing from TCRdb's copy, which holds only in-frame ones; the method was immunoSEQ multiplex PCR. Of roughly 80,000 clones in the sample, more than 65% are singletons; the top ten hold approximately 12%. The sequencing input was peripheral blood. The origin of the receptors is a man aged 50 to 59 with acute or convalescent COVID-19. Both conserved end residues are part of each CDR3. A D gene is named only where the DNA matches it firmly. Not all rows give a size; the values are once, few, many and, for expanded clones, a class.

v_gene	abundance	j_gene	d_gene	CDR3aa	CDR3nt
TRBV25-1	once	TRBJ2-1	TRBD2	CASSDPHRAGAYNEQFF	TGTGCCAGCAGTGATCCCCACCGAGCGGGAGCATACAATGAGCAGTTCTTC
TRBV19	NA	TRBJ2-2	TRBD2	CASSVGLITTGELFF	TGTGCCAGTAGTGTGGGACTAATAACCACCGGGGAGCTGTTTTTT
TRBV29-1	NA	TRBJ2-3	NA	CSVLHSGYTDTQYF	TGCAGCGTCCTCCACAGCGGATACACAGATACGCAGTATTTT
TRBV5-4	NA	TRBJ1-5	TRBD1	CASSPDRSGRPQHF	TGTGCCAGCAGCCCGGACAGGAGTGGGAGGCCCCAGCATTTT
TRBV3-1/TRBV3-2	NA	TRBJ1-1	NA	CASLGGLSNTEAFF	TGTGCCAGCCTGGGGGGGCTGTCAAACACTGAAGCTTTCTTT
TRBV3-1/TRBV3-2	NA	TRBJ2-5	NA	CASSFGGPVGWETQYF	TGTGCCAGCAGCTTCGGGGGGCCCGTAGGGTGGGAGACCCAGTACTTC
TRBV6-2/TRBV6-3	NA	TRBJ1-5	NA	CASSYLTGPDQPQHF	TGTGCCAGCAGTTATTTAACAGGGCCGGATCAGCCCCAGCATTTT
TRBV6-5	NA	TRBJ1-2	NA	CASRPTVNYGYTF	TGTGCCAGCAGACCAACAGTTAACTATGGCTACACCTTC
TRBV11-2	once	TRBJ2-1	NA	CASRTVAGRNNEQFF	TGTGCCAGCAGGACGGTCGCAGGGCGGAACAATGAGCAGTTCTTC
TRBV6-6	NA	TRBJ1-6	TRBD1	CASSAGTADNSPLHF	TGTGCCAGCAGTGCCGGGACAGCGGATAATTCACCCCTCCACTTT
TRBV15	NA	TRBJ1-2	NA	CATSTPNPRGYGYTF	TGTGCCACCAGCACCCCTAACCCTCGTGGCTATGGCTACACCTTC
TRBV28	NA	TRBJ2-5	NA	CASSFVGRQETQYF	TGTGCCAGCAGTTTTGTGGGGCGCCAGGAGACCCAGTACTTC
TRBV4-3	few	TRBJ1-4	NA	CASSQVSGVGEKLFF	TGCGCCAGCAGCCAAGTTTCCGGGGTAGGGGAAAAACTGTTTTTT
TRBV4-2	NA	TRBJ2-6	TRBD2	CASSQDVSGAGANVLTF	TGTGCCAGCAGCCAAGACGTCAGCGGGGCTGGGGCCAACGTCCTGACTTTC
TRBV27	NA	TRBJ2-7	TRBD1	CASSWTGGEQYF	TGTGCCAGCAGTTGGACAGGGGGCGAGCAGTACTTC
TRBV7-7	NA	TRBJ2-2	NA	CASSSRARGTGELFF	TGTGCCAGCAGCTCCAGGGCCCGGGGGACCGGGGAGCTGTTTTTT
TRBV5-6	NA	TRBJ1-2	TRBD1	CASRTTGGPLYGYTF	TGTGCCAGCAGAACTACAGGGGGGCCCCTCTATGGCTACACCTTC
TRBV27	NA	TRBJ1-6	TRBD1	CASSLGGTGASPLHF	TGTGCCAGCAGTCTAGGCGGGACAGGGGCTTCACCCCTCCACTTT
TRBV11-2	few	TRBJ2-3	TRBD2	CASHLAGTDTQYF	TGTGCCAGCCATCTAGCGGGCACAGATACGCAGTATTTT
TRBV10-3	NA	TRBJ2-2	NA	CAILGTASQGNTGELFF	TGTGCCATCTTAGGAACAGCATCACAGGGGAACACCGGGGAGCTGTTTTTT
TRBV25-1	NA	TRBJ1-2	NA	CASSEDRSNYGYTF	TGTGCCAGCAGTGAAGACAGATCTAACTATGGCTACACCTTC
TRBV29-1	NA	TRBJ2-1	TRBD2	CSVERNQLAGNNEQFF	TGCAGCGTTGAGAGGAACCAACTAGCGGGGAACAATGAGCAGTTCTTC
TRBV9	NA	TRBJ1-2	TRBD1	CASSVDPLTQGADYGYTF	TGTGCCAGCAGCGTAGACCCCCTCACGCAGGGGGCAGACTATGGCTACACCTTC
TRBV3-1/TRBV3-2	few	TRBJ2-3	TRBD2	CASSLTSGVSDTQYF	TGTGCCAGCAGCCTAACTAGCGGGGTCTCCGATACGCAGTATTTT
TRBV27	NA	TRBJ2-7	TRBD2	CASSFGGAGEQYF	TGTGCCAGCAGTTTCGGGGGGGCGGGGGAGCAGTACTTC
TRBV10-2	few	TRBJ1-1	TRBD1	CASSEEQGYYTEAFF	TGCGCCAGCAGTGAGGAACAGGGGTATTACACTGAAGCTTTCTTT
TRBV7-2	NA	TRBJ1-4	NA	CASSSEANEKLFF	TGTGCCAGCAGCTCGGAGGCTAATGAAAAACTGTTTTTT
TRBV29-1	NA	TRBJ1-2	NA	CSVQKTGTWDRPTF	TGCAGCGTCCAAAAAACCGGGACATGGGATAGGCCCACCTTC
TRBV14	NA	TRBJ2-7	TRBD1	CASSQGTGALREQYF	TGTGCCAGCAGCCAAGGGACAGGGGCCCTGCGGGAGCAGTACTTC